The sequence of this T cell receptor (beta chain) was determined in a study of cytomegalovirus exposure and HLA in healthy donors (dated by TCRdb to 2017 to 2019). For the study in its entirety: In an earlier analysis of fewer than 750 of the donors, 276 Gb of sequence data and 117 million unique TCR beta sequences from about 180 million T cells were reported. An earlier analysis of approximately 500 of the donors applied high-throughput TCR beta sequencing to assess whether each TCR beta V gene segment acted as functional or pseudogenic. In a later analysis, previously published TCR beta repertoires from about 640 donors were re-analyzed and high-resolution HLA genotyping was added so that TCR occurrence patterns could be studied. The T cell repertoires of around 670 subjects were profiled by immunosequencing and related to cytomegalovirus serostatus. A handful of DR-DQ haplotypes were handled as single units for association and clustering because linkage in the cohort was strong. Rather than drawing on any new phenotypic data, the later analysis identified candidate immune exposures from TCR beta sequences and the way those sequences occurred across donors. Genome-wide SNP genotypes for about three fifths of the roughly 700 donors were used in a later genetic analysis, which treated that subset as a discovery cohort. HLA typing included class I and class II loci at four-digit resolution. Among about 360 genotyped donors of the cohort, an average of 235,054 unique TCR beta nucleotide sequences were sequenced per donor, 15% to 20% of them non-productive. Roughly 300 gigabases of sequencing data and approximately 85 million unique TCR sequences were included in an early release covering under 650 HLA-typed donors. The number of donors typed differed by locus, with roughly 629-640 for A, B, C, DRB1 and DQB1, more than 500 for DQA1, over 600 for DPA1, and around 450 for DPB1. The aim of the study was to test whether cataloging public T cell receptors could identify signatures of past pathogen exposure. Donor age, sex, ethnicity and CMV serostatus were collected together with the repertoire data. All discovery cohort repertoires had been generated using a single sequencing platform. High-throughput TCR immunosequencing, statistical association of individual TCRs with disease status, and machine learning were combined to predict cytomegalovirus infection status. Of the approximately 370 genotyped donors, approximately 80% were placed in the genetic ancestry cluster associated with self-reported Caucasian donors. Along with the roughly 670-subject first cohort, a separate validation cohort of more than 90 different subjects was used. What the work shows at the level of the full study, not this receptor alone: The cohort was sequenced for TCR beta chains only, and without alpha or paired-chain data the features that could be detected were limited. Compared with the approximately 670-donor mean, donors in an Asian-associated ancestry cluster had fewer N-insertions in productive TCRs, according to a later genetic analysis. The 87-base-pair reads could not distinguish some IMGT-functional V segments, including TRBV6-2 and TRBV6-3, so those segments were excluded. A cluster of highly shared sequence variants was judged likely to be a technical artifact of the sequencing pipeline. A total of roughly 160 TCR beta chains were listed by the study as associated with cytomegalovirus. In both the original and validation cohorts, the classifier was reported to diagnose cytomegalovirus status with high specificity and sensitivity. A further reported finding was that TCR beta sequences accurately predicted the HLA-A and HLA-B alleles for most subjects in the first cohort. The earlier analysis of 587 of the donors excluded seventeen rarely observed V segments, including chromosome 9 orphons, because counts were too low. Most TCR sequences were observed very rarely across donors, whereas some public TCRs were present in many individuals. For the cohort, immune exposure information was limited to CMV serostatus. In a later analysis, TCR association rates were found to vary across HLA loci, with the most associated TCRs seen for DRB1 alleles and the fewest for HLA-C alleles. A later analysis found that HLA-associated TCR beta chains were more clonally expanded and had lower generation probabilities than equally common non-associated chains. An earlier analysis of 587 of the donors showed that most TCR beta V segments appeared in productive rearrangements either about 90% or about 30% of the time, which broadly matched IMGT annotations. At a false discovery rate of 0.05, a later analysis linked under 20,000 TCR beta sequences to specific HLA alleles. The authors suggested that the approach could potentially be extended to other disease states and immunological phenotypes. Linkage disequilibrium might explain the correlated functional status among segregating V segments, but an unknown experimental factor could not be excluded. In a later analysis, several top co-occurrence clusters were reported to appear linked to parvovirus B19, influenza, CMV and Epstein-Barr virus. Because HLA typing was missing for some donors at each locus, association tests included only the typed subset. An association between a missense DCLRE1C variant and V-gene and J-gene trimming of TCR beta chains was found in a later genetic analysis and replicated in an independent cohort. Sequencing depth was assumed to be roughly uniform across donors in the presence/absence analyses, though that assumption may not hold. A later analysis found that most CMV-associated TCR beta chains appeared HLA-restricted, with HLA associations seemingly driven largely by CMV exposure. Assigning TCR associations to individual alleles was difficult when HLA alleles, especially DR and DQ, strongly co-occurred. A few of the identified cytomegalovirus-associated TCR beta chains were confirmed in vitro to be specific for cytomegalovirus antigens.

V is pruned by 0 bases and J by 1 base, leaving 0 bases of the junction without a gene match. Including the terminal cysteine and phenylalanine, the CDR3 comprises 15 residues. The kept DNA is CDR3 alone, 45 bases in frame from the first base. For CDR1 and CDR2, the germline V gene (reference sequence) lists SEHNR and FQNEAQ. The library relied on the immunoSEQ multiplex PCR assay. For the multiplex PCR, a mixture combining 60 forward primers for TCR Vbeta segments and 13 reverse primers for TCR Jbeta segments was used. The CDR3 region of rearranged TCR beta genes was amplified from genomic DNA with a multiplex PCR assay. The amplified TCR beta libraries were sequenced on the Illumina HiSeq System as 87-base-pair reads. Turning to the authors' computational methods: Across the roughly 670 repertoires, a later analysis counted tens of millions of unique TCR beta chains, roughly 11 million of which were shared by at least two donors. Raw reads were error-corrected and collapsed into unique sequences with a nearest-neighbor algorithm that merged closely related sequences to remove PCR and sequencing errors. V, D and J gene segments were assigned by aligning CDR3 sequences to IMGT reference sequences. For a sequence to be retained, at least a six-nucleotide match to both a V gene segment and a J gene segment was required. Rearrangements were called productive when the CDR3 lacked stop codons and stayed in frame with V and J; all others were non-productive. Following IMGT convention, CDR3 was defined as the stretch from the second conserved V-encoded cysteine to the conserved J-encoded phenylalanine. Sequences without an unambiguous match to a single V gene segment were excluded from the earlier analysis of over 500 of the donors. In an earlier analysis of 587 of the donors, V segments were called functional above 56.7% productive rearrangements and were called segregating when the between-donor standard deviation exceeded 5%. A statistical classification framework was developed to diagnose cytomegalovirus status using the catalog of TCR beta chain sequences. In a later analysis, TCR nucleotide sequences were compared against IMGT/GENE-DB human TR gene sequences so that V and J genes could be assigned. A later analysis assigned CDR3 sequences and most-parsimonious VDJ recombination scenarios with the TCRdist pipeline. A later analysis defined each TCR beta chain by its CDR3 amino acid sequence plus V-gene family, and excluded reads lacking a unique V-gene family. In a later analysis, around 650 highly shared, low-generation-probability nucleotide sequences were removed to address suspected cross-contamination and a sequencing artifact. For each public chain, a later analysis derived a clonal expansion index from normalized ranks of inferred template counts within each repertoire. In a later analysis, generation probabilities were computed with a VDJ recombination model fitted to out-of-frame rearrangements, and the resulting probabilities were checked against IGoR. In a later analysis, hypergeometric tests were used to score TCR-TCR, TCR-HLA and TCR-CMV co-occurrence, with a repertoire-size bias correction applied to TCR pairs. A later analysis estimated false discovery rates by permuting HLA or CMV assignments 20 times. In a later analysis, co-occurring TCRs were grouped with DBSCAN, and TCRdist sequence similarity was added when clustering was performed within HLA-allele-positive subsets. Co-occurrence clustering excluded repertoires with fewer than 30,000 or more than 120,000 public chains, plus five with anomalous nucleotide sharing. Drawn from immuneACCESS, this table holds only the in-frame rearrangements with V and J called that TCRdb kept. Clones are partly lost; checked studies trace under half to an unresolved V gene and leave the rest unexplained. V and J calls and clone size are given by that table; D and trimming were obtained from the DNA. The sample data list fewer than 250,000 clones, and 60% to 80% of these were observed just once. The ten largest clones capture 1.5% to 2% of the sample.

This clone was detected only a few times. Its antigen is not yet known. There are no base qualities to consult, and no much larger clone falls within one base. The cohort consisted of 650 to 850 healthy bone marrow donors. At the time of sampling, all cohort members were nominally healthy, though unrecorded immune exposures were likely present. The donor tested CMV seronegative and was one of the 352 seronegative cohort members. Each donor provided a peripheral blood sample, and peripheral blood mononuclear cells were used for TCR beta sequencing. The Qiagen DNeasy Blood Extraction Kit was used to extract genomic DNA from the blood cell samples.

This TCR was recovered from a woman aged 18-29 years in good health and CMV-seronegative. Material for sequencing was PBMCs. The chain is made from TRBV7-9 and TRBJ1-1, and 9 junction bases match TRBD1. Read as DNA, the sequence is TGTGCCAGCAGCTTAGCGGACAGGGGGAACACTGAAGCTTTCTTT. This encodes CASSLADRGNTEAFF.